This TCR beta chain was captured in a study of cytomegalovirus exposure and HLA in healthy donors. Study overall: Previous work identified roughly 120 million unique TCR beta sequences from 200 million or so T cells.

CDR3 length: 12 amino acids. Unmatched junction bases numbered 6, after V lost 2 bases and J lost 11 bases. CDR1 and CDR2 from the germline V gene are SGHNT and YYREEE (reference sequence). Findings and limits, study-wide: Certain sequence variants were highly shared and formed a cluster, and this cluster was likely a sequencing artifact.

The PCR made use of 60 Vbeta and 13 Jbeta primers. Sequenced by immunoSEQ multiplex PCR; TCRdb stores in-frame clones only, minus some. The data hold 150,000 to 200,000 clones, with 78% observed a single time. Regarding this clone: The antigen is unknown.

Sequenced material: PBMCs. V usage is TRBV5-4 and J usage is TRBJ1-1; 7 bases match TRBD1. The source of this sequence is a woman aged 25 to 39 in good health and CMV-seropositive. Here the CDR3 DNA reads TGTGCCAGCAGCTTTGACAGGGTGATGGCTTTCTTT. Its translation: CASSFDRVMAFF.